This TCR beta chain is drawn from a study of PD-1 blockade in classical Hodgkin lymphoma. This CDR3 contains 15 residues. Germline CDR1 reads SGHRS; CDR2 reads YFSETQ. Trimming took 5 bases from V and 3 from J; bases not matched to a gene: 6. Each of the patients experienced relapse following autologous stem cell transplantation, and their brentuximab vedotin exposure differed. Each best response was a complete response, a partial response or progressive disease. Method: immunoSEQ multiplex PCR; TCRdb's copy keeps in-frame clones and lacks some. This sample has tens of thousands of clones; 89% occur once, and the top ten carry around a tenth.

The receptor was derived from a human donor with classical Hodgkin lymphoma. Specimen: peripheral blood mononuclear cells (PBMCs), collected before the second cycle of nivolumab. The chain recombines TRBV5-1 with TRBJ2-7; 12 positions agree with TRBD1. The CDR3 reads CASSHGTGGGYEQYF. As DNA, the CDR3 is TGCGCCAGCAGTCATGGGACAGGGGGCGGCTACGAGCAGTACTTC.